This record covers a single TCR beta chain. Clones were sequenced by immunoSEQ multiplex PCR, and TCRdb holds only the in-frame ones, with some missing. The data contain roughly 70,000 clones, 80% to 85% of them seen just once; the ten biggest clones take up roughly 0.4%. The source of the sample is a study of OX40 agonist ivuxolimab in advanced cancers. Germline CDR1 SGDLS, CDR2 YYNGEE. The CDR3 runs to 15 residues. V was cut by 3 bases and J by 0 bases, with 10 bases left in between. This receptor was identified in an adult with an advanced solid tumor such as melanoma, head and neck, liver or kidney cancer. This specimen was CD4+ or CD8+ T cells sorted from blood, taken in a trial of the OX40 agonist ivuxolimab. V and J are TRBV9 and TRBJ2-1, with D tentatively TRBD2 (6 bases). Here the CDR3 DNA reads TGTGCCAGCAGCGCTAGCGCGAGCTCCTACAATGAGCAGTTCTTC. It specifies CASSASASSYNEQFF.